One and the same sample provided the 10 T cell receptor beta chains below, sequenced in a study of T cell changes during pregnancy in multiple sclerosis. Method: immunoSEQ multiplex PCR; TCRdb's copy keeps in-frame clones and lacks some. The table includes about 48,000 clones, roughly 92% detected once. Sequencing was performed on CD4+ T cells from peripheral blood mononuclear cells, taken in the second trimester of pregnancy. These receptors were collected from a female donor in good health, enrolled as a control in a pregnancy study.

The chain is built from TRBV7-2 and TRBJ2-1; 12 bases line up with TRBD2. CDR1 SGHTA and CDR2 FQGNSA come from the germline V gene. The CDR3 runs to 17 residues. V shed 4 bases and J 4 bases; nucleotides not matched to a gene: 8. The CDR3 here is CASSSSGLAGRYNEQFF. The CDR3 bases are TGTGCCAGCAGCTCCTCAGGACTAGCGGGACGATACAATGAGCAGTTCTTC.

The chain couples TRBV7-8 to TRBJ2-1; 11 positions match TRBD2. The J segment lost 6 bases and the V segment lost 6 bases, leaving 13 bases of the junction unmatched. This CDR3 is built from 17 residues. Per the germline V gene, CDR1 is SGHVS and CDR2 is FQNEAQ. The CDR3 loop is CASSQGLAGGGSNEQFF. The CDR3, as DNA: TGTGCCAGCAGTCAGGGGCTAGCGGGAGGAGGGAGCAATGAGCAGTTCTTC.

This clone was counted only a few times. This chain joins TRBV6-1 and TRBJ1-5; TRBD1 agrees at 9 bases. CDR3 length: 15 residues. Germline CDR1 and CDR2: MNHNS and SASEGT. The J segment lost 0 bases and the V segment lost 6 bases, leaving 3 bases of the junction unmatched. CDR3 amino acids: CASRGTGPSNQPQHF. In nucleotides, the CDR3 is TGTGCCAGCAGGGGGACAGGGCCTAGCAATCAGCCCCAGCATTTT.

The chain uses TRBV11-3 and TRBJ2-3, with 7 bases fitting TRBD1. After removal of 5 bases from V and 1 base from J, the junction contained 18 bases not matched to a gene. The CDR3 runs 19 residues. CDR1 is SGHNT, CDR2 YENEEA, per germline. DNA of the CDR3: TGTGCCAGCAGCGCAGCCCCACCTACAGGGGAAGCTGGCACAGATACGCAGTATTTT. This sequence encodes CASSAAPPTGEAGTDTQYF.

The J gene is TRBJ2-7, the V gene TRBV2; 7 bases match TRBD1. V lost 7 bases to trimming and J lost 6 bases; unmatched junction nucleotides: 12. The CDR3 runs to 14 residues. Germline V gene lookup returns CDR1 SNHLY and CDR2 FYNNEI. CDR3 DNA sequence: TGTGCCAGCATAATACAGGGGCCGCGGTCCGAGCAGTACTTC. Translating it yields CASIIQGPRSEQYF.

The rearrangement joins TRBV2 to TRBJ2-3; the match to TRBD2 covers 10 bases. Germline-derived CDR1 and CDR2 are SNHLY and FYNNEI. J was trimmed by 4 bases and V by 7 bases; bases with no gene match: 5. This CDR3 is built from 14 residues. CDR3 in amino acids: CASKLAGSSDTQYF. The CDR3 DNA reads TGTGCCAGCAAACTAGCGGGGTCATCAGATACGCAGTATTTT.

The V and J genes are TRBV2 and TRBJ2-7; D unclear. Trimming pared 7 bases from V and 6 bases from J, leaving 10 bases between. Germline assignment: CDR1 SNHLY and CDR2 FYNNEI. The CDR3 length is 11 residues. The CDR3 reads CASISRSEQYF. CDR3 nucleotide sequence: TGTGCCAGCATTTCCAGGTCCGAGCAGTACTTC.

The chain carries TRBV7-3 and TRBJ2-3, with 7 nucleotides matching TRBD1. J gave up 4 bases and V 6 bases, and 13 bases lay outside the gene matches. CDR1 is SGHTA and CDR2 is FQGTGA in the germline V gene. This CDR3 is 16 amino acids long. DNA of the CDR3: TGTGCCAGCAGGGCGACAGGGTCGTCCGTAGCAGATACGCAGTATTTT. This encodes CASRATGSSVADTQYF.

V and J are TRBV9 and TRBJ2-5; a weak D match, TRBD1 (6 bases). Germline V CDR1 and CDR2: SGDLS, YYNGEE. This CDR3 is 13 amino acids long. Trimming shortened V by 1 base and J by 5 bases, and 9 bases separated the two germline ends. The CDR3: CASSVQGSETQYF. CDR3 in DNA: TGTGCCAGCAGCGTACAGGGGAGTGAGACCCAGTACTTC. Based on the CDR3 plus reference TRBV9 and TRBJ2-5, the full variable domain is DSGVTQTPKHLITATGQRVTLRCSPRSGDLSVYWYQQSLDQGLQFLIQYYNGEERAKGNILERFSAQQFPDLHSELNLSSLELGDSALYFCASSVQGSETQYFGPGTRLLVL.

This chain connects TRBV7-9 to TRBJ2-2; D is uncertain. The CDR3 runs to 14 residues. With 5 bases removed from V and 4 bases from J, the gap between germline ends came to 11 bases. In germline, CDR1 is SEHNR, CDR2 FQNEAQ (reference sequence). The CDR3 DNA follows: TGTGCCAGCAGCGTCGACTTGTTCACCGGGGAGCTGTTTTTT. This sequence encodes CASSVDLFTGELFF.